This T cell receptor beta chain derives from a study of T cells after yellow fever vaccination. Across the whole study: With SMART-Seq v4 Ultra Low Input, the fractions containing low cell numbers were prepared.

A process of 5'RACE template switching, which added a universal primer site and UMIs, was used to make TCR cDNA. Each CDR3 protein is one row after TCRdb ran MiXCR on the 5' RACE reads. Counted here are 29,000 or so distinct CDR3 sequences, under 6% occurring once; the ten biggest clones make up about two fifths. This clonotype was observed at least ten times. Its antigen is not identified. Findings and limits, study-wide: Abundant bulk-population clonotypes could contaminate the FACS-sorted repertoires. The secondary response showed a weaker magnitude and a faster peak, day 5 versus 15.

Material: CD8+ T cells sorted from PBMCs, obtained 10 days after the yellow fever booster vaccination. This receptor was obtained from a man aged 25 to 45 who received the YFV17D yellow fever vaccine.

The CDR3 reads CASSKGTAGYEQYF. DNA of the CDR3: TGTGCCAGCAGCAAAGGGACGGCCGGGTACGAGCAGTACTTC. The J gene is TRBJ2-7, the V gene TRBV5-8; D could derive from TRBD1 or TRBD2 (5 bases each). Germline V gene data show CDR1 as SGHTS and CDR2 as YDEGEE. This CDR3 is 14 amino acids long. The V end lost 4 bases, the J end lost 4 bases, and 15 bases lay between the germline ends. Together with reference TRBV5-8 and TRBJ2-7, the CDR3 gives the full variable domain: EAGVTQSPTHLIKTRGQQATLRCSPISGHTSVYWYQQALGLGLQFLLWYDEGEERNRGNFPPRFSGRQFPNYSSELNVNALELEDSALYLCASSKGTAGYEQYFGPGTRLTVT.